The clone carrying this T cell receptor (beta chain) was seen ten or more times. Its antigen is unknown. Each CDR3 protein is one row after TCRdb ran MiXCR on the reads. The top ten clones hold approximately 30% of a sample with 150,000 to 200,000 distinct CDR3 sequences, about an eighth of them seen once. The data derive from a study of T cell repertoires in cytomegalovirus infection. Study in general: Shared public TCR beta signatures pointed to both CMV infection and a matching HLA type.

Study conclusions and caveats: Cumulative frequency of public TCR beta families picked out carriers of CMV plus the relevant HLA. HLA-C-restricted TCR beta clonotypes specific for CMV led the ex vivo response.

The germline V gene encodes CDR1 MNHEY and CDR2 SMNVEV (reference sequence). This CDR3 comprises 15 residues. V gave up 3 bases and J gave up 4 bases, with 15 bases separating them. The chain recombines TRBV27 with TRBJ2-5; D assignment may be TRBD1 or TRBD2 (6 bases each). The receptor was derived from a human donor in good health (CMV status not recorded). Some clones in this sample may be carry-over from other donors' samples. The sample comprised PBMCs. CDR3 DNA sequence: TGTGCCAGCAGTTTGCCGGGGGCGCATATAGAGACCCAGTACTTC. As protein: CASSLPGAHIETQYF.